This T cell receptor beta chain was retrieved from a study of OX40 agonist ivuxolimab in advanced cancers. Study background: Given to patients was ivuxolimab, an agonistic anti-OX40 (CD134) antibody. The study enrolled dose-escalation patients with hepatocellular carcinoma, melanoma, renal cell or head and neck cancer. General study findings and limits: Expanded clones were, on average, more numerous among CD8+ T cells than CD4+.

To note about this clone: What it binds is unknown.

This table comes from immunoSEQ multiplex PCR, and its TCRdb copy is limited to in-frame clones, with some not included. The top ten hold approximately 6% of the sample, which has tens of thousands of clones, around four fifths seen once. The germline V gene encodes CDR1 MDHEN and CDR2 SYDVKM. V lost 8 bases and J lost 7, with 23 bases in between. The length of the CDR3 is 16 residues. Patients who had autoimmune disease history or got systemic immunosuppression were left out. The sample consisted of CD4+ or CD8+ T cells sorted from blood, taken in a trial of the OX40 agonist ivuxolimab. The chain combines TRBV28 with TRBJ1-4, with TRBD1 as a possible D gene (6 bases). The TCR sequence derives from an adult with an advanced solid tumor such as melanoma, head and neck, liver or kidney cancer. The CDR3 loop reads CASGQSSPPNSEKLFF. The CDR3 coding sequence is TGTGCCAGCGGACAGTCGTCCCCTCCCAATAGTGAAAAACTGTTTTTT.